The 31 T cell receptor beta chains below all came from one sample that was sequenced in a study of T cells after yellow fever vaccination. In TCRdb, the 5' RACE reads were re-called with MiXCR into one record per CDR3 protein. The table includes some 290,000 distinct CDR3 sequences, around a tenth detected once. The input for sequencing was CD4+ T cells sorted from PBMCs, taken 45 days after the yellow fever booster vaccination. The receptor set was obtained from a man aged 18 to 30 who received the YFV17D yellow fever vaccine.

V is TRBV5-8 and J is TRBJ2-3; 10 bases agree with TRBD2. V lost 0 bases to trimming and J lost 0 bases; unmatched junction nucleotides: 1. CDR1 SGHTS and CDR2 YDEGEE come from the germline V gene. The CDR3 length is 16 residues. Here the CDR3 reads CASSLAGLASTDTQYF. As DNA, the CDR3 is TGTGCCAGCAGCTTGGCGGGACTAGCGAGCACAGATACGCAGTATTTT.

The table lists this clonotype with many counts. The chain recombines TRBV4-2 with TRBJ2-4; no clear D gene. The CDR3 is made up of 13 amino acids. Germline CDR1 reads LGHNA; CDR2 reads YNFKEQ. Trimming removed 4 bases from V and 5 bases from J, with 9 bases in between. CDR3 DNA: TGTGCCAGCAGCCGGGCATCCGAAAACATTCAGTACTTC. Amino acid sequence: CASSRASENIQYF.

This clonotype came up a few times. The chain links TRBV12-3 or TRBV12-4 to TRBJ1-1; D unresolved. Trimming removed 6 bases from V and 4 bases from J, with 15 bases in between. This CDR3 region has 14 residues. The CDR3 coding sequence is TGTGCCAGCAGCCCTATTATCGGGGTCACTGAAGCTTTCTTT. This sequence encodes CASSPIIGVTEAFF.

The sample holds a few counts of this clonotype. The rearrangement joins TRBV21-1 to TRBJ2-7; the DNA was not used to check the table's D call, TRBD1. TRBV21-1 is a documented pseudogene. The CDR3 is 17 amino acids. Here the CDR3 reads CASSKVNFGTGGYEQYV. The CDR3 DNA follows: TGTGCCAGCAGCAAAGTAAATTTCGGGACAGGGGGCTACGAGCAGTACGTC.

This clonotype came up a few times. The V and J genes are TRBV9 and TRBJ1-1; maybe TRBD1 (6 bases). The CDR3 covers 12 residues. V lost 4 bases and J lost 8, with 12 bases in between. CDR1 is SGDLS and CDR2 is YYNGEE in the germline V gene. CDR3 protein: CASSPIDREAFF. The CDR3 DNA follows: TGTGCCAGCAGCCCGATAGACAGGGAAGCTTTCTTT. Complete variable domain (other parts from reference TRBV9 and TRBJ1-1): DSGVTQTPKHLITATGQRVTLRCSPRSGDLSVYWYQQSLDQGLQFLIQYYNGEERAKGNILERFSAQQFPDLHSELNLSSLELGDSALYFCASSPIDREAFFGQGTRLTVV.

The rearrangement joins TRBV6-2 or TRBV6-3 to TRBJ2-5, with D perhaps matching TRBD1 or TRBD2 (5 bases each). The CDR3 spans 14 residues. V lost 7 bases to trimming and J lost 0 bases, with 12 bases between them. Germline V CDR1 and CDR2: MNHEY, SVGEGT. CDR3 loop: CASKVRGDQETQYF. In DNA, the CDR3 is TGTGCCAGCAAAGTGAGGGGCGACCAAGAGACCCAGTACTTC.

This clonotype turned up a few times. The chain has TRBV6-6 and TRBJ1-5; D unresolved. In germline, CDR1 is MNHNY, CDR2 SVGAGI (reference sequence). The CDR3 spans 15 residues. Trimming removed 2 bases from V and 1 base from J, with 9 bases in between. The chain's CDR3 is CASSYPEESNQPQHF. In nucleotides, the CDR3 is TGTGCCAGCAGTTACCCCGAGGAGAGCAATCAGCCCCAGCATTTT.

The V gene is TRBV6-5, the J gene TRBJ1-1, with D possibly being TRBD1 (5 bases). The ends were cut back, 5 bases at V and 11 bases at J, with 21 bases in the middle. The germline V gene encodes CDR1 MNHEY and CDR2 SVGAGI. The CDR3 is 14 amino acids. The CDR3 DNA follows: TGTGCCAGCAGTGCTCCGGGGCACCAAGGGCCTGCTTTCTTT. Its translation is CASSAPGHQGPAFF.

This chain joins TRBV20-1 and TRBJ2-7, with 7 bases lining up with TRBD1. The CDR3 sequence is 13 residues long. With V trimmed by 5 bases and J by 0 bases, 4 bases remained unmatched. CDR1 is DFQATT and CDR2 is SNEGSKA in the germline V gene (reference sequence). Here the CDR3 DNA reads TGCAGTGCTTCCGGGACAGTCTCCTACGAGCAGTACGTC. Translated, it gives CSASGTVSYEQYV.

This clonotype showed up just a few times. V is TRBV4-1 and J is TRBJ2-5, with D perhaps TRBD1 or TRBD2 (5 bases each). V lost 4 bases and J lost 5, with 17 bases in between. Germline loops: CDR1 MGHRA, CDR2 YSYEKL. This CDR3 has 15 amino acids. CDR3 sequence reads: CASSPGTYYRETQYF. DNA for the CDR3: TGCGCCAGCAGCCCTGGGACGTACTACCGGGAGACCCAGTACTTC.

V and J are TRBV19 and TRBJ1-1, with TRBD1 as a possible D gene (5 bases). This CDR3 has 14 residues. V dropped 7 bases and J dropped 3 bases, with 15 bases sitting between them. Per the germline V gene, CDR1 is LNHDA and CDR2 is SQIVND (reference sequence). This CDR3 is CASISREFDTEAFF. DNA for the CDR3: TGTGCCAGTATTAGCAGGGAGTTTGACACTGAAGCTTTCTTT. Full variable domain (rest looked up from reference TRBV19 and TRBJ1-1): DGGITQSPKYLFRKEGQNVTLSCEQNLNHDAMYWYRQDPGQGLRLIYYSQIVNDFQKGDIAEGYSVSREKKESFPLTVTSAQKNPTAFYLCASISREFDTEAFFGQGTRLTVV.

In this sample, this clonotype turned up a few times. The V call is TRBV7-2, the J call TRBJ1-3; D ambiguous. The CDR3 runs to 14 residues. Germline-derived CDR1 and CDR2 are SGHTA and FQGNSA. With 5 bases removed from V and 3 bases from J, the gap between germline ends came to 11 bases. The CDR3, as DNA: TGTGCCAGCAGCCAAGGCACGGGTGGAAACACCATATATTTT. Its translation is CASSQGTGGNTIYF.

This clonotype showed up just a few times. The chain couples TRBV7-2 to TRBJ2-3, with D perhaps assigned TRBD1 or TRBD2 (5 bases each). With 5 bases removed from V and 8 bases from J, the gap between germline ends came to 20 bases. Germline loops: CDR1 SGHTA, CDR2 FQGNSA. The CDR3 runs to 15 residues. The CDR3 sequence: CASSPRVGEFGTQYF. Written as DNA, the CDR3 is TGTGCCAGCAGCCCCCGGGTGGGGGAGTTCGGTACGCAGTATTTT.

V and J are TRBV18 and TRBJ2-6; D unresolved. V was shortened by 6 bases and J by 4 bases, with 7 bases between the two germline ends. The germline V gene encodes CDR1 KGHSH and CDR2 LQKENI. The length of the CDR3 is 13 residues. This chain's CDR3 is CASSGTGANVLTF. The CDR3 nucleotides read TGTGCCAGCTCGGGCACCGGGGCCAACGTCCTGACTTTC.

The chain combines TRBV27 with TRBJ2-3, with no clear D. V lost 4 bases, J lost 3 bases, and 11 bases lay in between. From germline, CDR1 is MNHEY and CDR2 SMNVEV (reference sequence). The CDR3 is 14 amino acids. The CDR3 here is CASSSPFRTDTQYF. The CDR3 region has the DNA TGTGCCAGCAGTTCCCCCTTTAGAACAGATACGCAGTATTTT.

This clonotype was counted a few times. The rearrangement uses TRBV5-1 and TRBJ2-6; TRBD1 matches at 9 bases. Germline CDR1 and CDR2: SGHRS and YFSETQ. This CDR3 region has 16 residues. Trimming cost V 4 bases and J 5 bases; bases outside gene matches: 7. The CDR3 DNA follows: TGCGCCAGCAGCCCGAACAGGGGGCACTGGGCCAACGTCCTGACTTTC. This gives the protein CASSPNRGHWANVLTF.

This clonotype turned up a few times. This chain links TRBV5-8 with TRBJ2-2; 7 bases agree with TRBD1. CDR3 length equals 15 residues. With V trimmed by 4 bases and J by 1 base, 4 bases remained unmatched. In germline, CDR1 is SGHTS, CDR2 YDEGEE. The CDR3 DNA is TGTGCCAGCAGCCGAGGGACAGTGAACACCGGGGAGCTGTTTTTT. The encoded protein is CASSRGTVNTGELFF.

This clonotype was seen many times. J is TRBJ2-5 and V is TRBV20-1; 7 bases agree with TRBD2. The J segment lost 2 bases and the V segment lost 0 bases, leaving 3 bases of the junction unmatched. Germline CDR1 reads DFQATT; CDR2 reads SNEGSKA (reference sequence). The CDR3 spans 14 residues. CDR3 coding DNA: TGCAGTGCTAGAGATAGGCGGGGGCAAGAGACCCAGTACTTC. This translates into CSARDRRGQETQYF.

This clonotype was observed a handful of times. The CDR3 sequence: CASSLTHAVNNEQFF. In DNA form, the CDR3 reads TGTGCCAGCAGTTTAACTCACGCGGTCAACAATGAGCAGTTCTTC. The gene calls are TRBV28 and TRBJ2-1; D remains unclear. Germline lookup yields CDR1 MDHEN and CDR2 SYDVKM. V was pared by 2 bases and J by 5 bases, with 13 bases between. This CDR3 has 15 residues.

This clonotype showed up many times. The gene calls are TRBV24-1 and TRBJ1-1, with a possible D match to TRBD1 (6 bases). Germline V gene data show CDR1 as KGHDR and CDR2 as SFDVKD. This CDR3 spans 13 amino acids. V was trimmed by 5 bases and J by 5 bases, leaving 11 bases between them. CDR3 sequence reads: CATSAGAYTEAFF. As DNA, the CDR3 is TGTGCCACCAGTGCAGGGGCGTATACTGAAGCTTTCTTT.

The sample holds a few counts of this clonotype. The chain has TRBV4-2 and TRBJ2-3, with D perhaps TRBD1 (7 bases). V was cut by 1 base and J by 1 base, with 15 bases left in between. Germline-derived CDR1 and CDR2 are LGHNA and YNFKEQ. The length of the CDR3 is 17 residues. CDR3 DNA sequence: TGTGCCAGCAGCCAAGGGCTGGCAGGGGGGCGCACAGATACGCAGTATTTT. The encoded protein is CASSQGLAGGRTDTQYF.

There are many counts of this clonotype. J is TRBJ2-2 and V is TRBV5-1; D could derive from TRBD1 or TRBD2 (6 bases each). V was trimmed by 6 bases and J by 0 bases, leaving 12 bases between them. Per germline, CDR1 SGHRS and CDR2 YFSETQ. This CDR3 region has 15 residues. For the CDR3, the DNA is TGCGCCAGCAAGTCGGGGGACACGAACACCGGGGAGCTGTTTTTT. Protein: CASKSGDTNTGELFF.

V usage is TRBV25-1 and J usage is TRBJ2-7; 10 positions agree with TRBD2. The CDR3 extends over 13 amino acids. The germline V gene encodes CDR1 MGHDK and CDR2 SYGVNS. With 6 bases clipped from V and 5 bases from J, the junction kept 4 bases outside the gene matches. The CDR3 loop is CASRISGGDEQYF. Written as DNA, the CDR3 is TGTGCCAGCAGGATCAGCGGGGGGGACGAGCAGTACTTC.

The sample holds many counts of this clonotype. The genes are TRBV5-6 and TRBJ2-5, with TRBD1 as a possible D gene (5 bases). Germline-derived CDR1 and CDR2 are SGHDT and YYEEEE. CDR3 size: 15 residues. V was clipped by 2 bases and J by 3 bases, with 14 bases between them. The CDR3, as DNA: TGTGCCAGCAGCTTCCTGGGGCCAACCGAAGAGACCCAGTACTTC. Residues: CASSFLGPTEETQYF.

The rearrangement links TRBV6-1 to TRBJ2-3; 8 bases match TRBD2. Per the germline V gene, CDR1 is MNHNS and CDR2 is SASEGT. The CDR3 is 17 amino acids. The V segment lost 6 bases and the J segment 1 base; nucleotides outside the gene matches: 12. CDR3: CASSPSWAGGRTDTQYF. The CDR3 nucleotides read TGTGCCAGCAGCCCAAGTTGGGCGGGGGGCCGCACAGATACGCAGTATTTT.

This clonotype was counted between two and nine times. The chain uses TRBV7-2 and TRBJ1-1; D gene uncertain. V was pared by 3 bases and J by 5 bases, with 7 bases between. Germline V gene sequence: CDR1 SGHTA, CDR2 FQGNSA. This CDR3 comprises 12 residues. The CDR3 sequence: CASSFVRTEAFF. CDR3 in DNA: TGTGCCAGCAGCTTCGTTAGAACTGAAGCTTTCTTT.

V gene TRBV20-1 combines with J gene TRBJ2-5; 13 nucleotides match TRBD2. This CDR3 comprises 16 residues. The J segment lost 4 bases and the V segment lost 2 bases, leaving 7 bases of the junction unmatched. Germline-derived CDR1 and CDR2 are DFQATT and SNEGSKA (reference sequence). CDR3 residues: CSARLRLAGGLETQYF. The CDR3 region has the DNA TGCAGTGCTAGACTCCGACTAGCGGGGGGTTTAGAGACCCAGTACTTC.

V usage is TRBV7-2 and J usage is TRBJ1-5; D is uncertain. V lost 1 base and J lost 6, with 13 bases in between. CDR3 length: 15 amino acids. CDR1 is SGHTA and CDR2 is FQGNSA in the germline V gene. CDR3 coding DNA: TGTGCCAGCAGCTTAGGGGTAGGGTTTGGTCAGCCCCAGCATTTT. Its protein product is CASSLGVGFGQPQHF.

The genes are TRBV28 and TRBJ2-1; D gene ambiguous. The CDR3 has 15 residues. Germline CDR1 reads MDHEN; CDR2 reads SYDVKM. Trimming removed 3 bases from V and 0 bases from J, with 9 bases in between. The CDR3 is CASSFHGSSYNEQFF. CDR3 nucleotides: TGTGCCAGCAGTTTTCACGGAAGCTCCTACAATGAGCAGTTCTTC.

The V gene is TRBV1, the J gene TRBJ2-2; the tabulated D call, TRBD2, remains unverified against the DNA. TRBV1 is termed a pseudogene. The CDR3 totals 19 residues. DNA for the CDR3: TGCACCAGCAGCCAAGAAGGGAGGGAAGCGGGGGACTACACCGGGGAGCTGTTTTTT. This codes for CTSSQEGREAGDYTGELFF.

The chain uses TRBV6-5 and TRBJ1-2; a possible D gene is TRBD1 (5 bases). V was shortened by 6 bases and J by 2 bases, with 16 bases between the two germline ends. The CDR3 consists of 15 residues. CDR1 and CDR2 from the germline V gene are MNHEY and SVGAGI. The CDR3 is CASRSSGGANYGYTF. CDR3 coding DNA: TGTGCCAGCAGGTCGTCGGGGGGAGCCAACTATGGCTACACCTTC.